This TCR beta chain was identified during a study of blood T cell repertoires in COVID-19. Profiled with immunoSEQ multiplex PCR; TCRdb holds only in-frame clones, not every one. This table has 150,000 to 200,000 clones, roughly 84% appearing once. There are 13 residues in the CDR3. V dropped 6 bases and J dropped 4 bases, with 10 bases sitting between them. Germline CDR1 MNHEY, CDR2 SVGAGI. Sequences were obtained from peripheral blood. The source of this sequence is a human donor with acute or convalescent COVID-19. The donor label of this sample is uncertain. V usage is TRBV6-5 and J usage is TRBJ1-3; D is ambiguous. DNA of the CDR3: TGTGCCAGCAGGGCTTTCGGGGGAAACACCATATATTTT. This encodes CASRAFGGNTIYF.